These 21 T cell receptor beta chains share one sample of origin, sequenced in a study of blood T cell repertoires in COVID-19. Profiled with immunoSEQ multiplex PCR; TCRdb holds only in-frame clones, not every one. Of 200,000 or so clones in the sample, about 82% are singletons; the top ten hold 8% to 13%. The material sequenced was peripheral blood. The receptors here all came from a woman older than 75 with acute or convalescent COVID-19.

The V and J genes are TRBV6-4 and TRBJ2-7; 10 bases are a match to TRBD2. The ends lost 4 bases at V and 6 bases at J; junction bases unmatched: 9. This CDR3 has 15 amino acids. The germline gives CDR1 MRHNA, CDR2 SNTAGT. The CDR3 region has the DNA TGTGCCAGCAGTGCCATACTAGCGGGGCTGGCCGAGCAGTACTTC. Translated: CASSAILAGLAEQYF.

The V call is TRBV6-5, the J call TRBJ1-1, with 7 bases that match TRBD1. CDR3 length equals 13 residues. The ends lost 6 bases at V and 8 bases at J; junction bases unmatched: 9. Germline V CDR1 and CDR2: MNHEY, SVGAGI. The DNA for the CDR3 is TGTGCCAGCAGCCCGGGACAGCGAACGGAAGCTTTCTTT. This codes for CASSPGQRTEAFF.

The V call is TRBV5-6, the J call TRBJ1-5; D is possibly TRBD1 (5 bases). V was clipped by 3 bases and J by 0 bases, with 7 bases between them. The germline CDR1 and CDR2 sequences are SGHDT and YYEEEE. The CDR3 spans 14 residues. This CDR3 reads CASSWGVSNQPQHF. The CDR3 DNA reads as TGTGCCAGCAGCTGGGGGGTTAGCAATCAGCCCCAGCATTTT.

This clone was counted between two and nine times. V is TRBV30 and J is TRBJ1-2; D is possibly TRBD1 (5 bases). Trimming removed 4 bases at V and 3 bases at J, with 12 bases between. The CDR3 sequence is 13 residues long. From germline, CDR1 is GTSNPN and CDR2 SVGIG (reference sequence). The DNA for the CDR3 is TGTGCCTGGACCCCTGGCAGGGACTATGGCTACACCTTC. Residues: CAWTPGRDYGYTF. Based on the CDR3 plus reference TRBV30 and TRBJ1-2, the full variable domain is SQTIHQWPATLVQPVGSPLSLECTVEGTSNPNLYWYRQAAGRGLQLLFYSVGIGQISSEVPQNLSASRPQDRQFILSSKKLLLSDSGFYLCAWTPGRDYGYTFGSGTRLTVV.

This clone has just one count. The chain combines TRBV11-3 with TRBJ1-2; TRBD1 agrees at 9 bases. The V segment lost 1 base and the J segment 7 bases; nucleotides outside the gene matches: 7. The germline gives CDR1 SGHNT, CDR2 YENEEA. The CDR3 covers 15 residues. This CDR3 is CASSLVRTGDSGYTF. CDR3 nucleotides: TGTGCCAGCAGCTTAGTACGGACAGGGGATTCTGGCTACACCTTC.

The chain recombines TRBV7-2 with TRBJ1-5; weak D call: TRBD1 (6 bases). This CDR3 comprises 13 residues. Germline CDR1 reads SGHTA; CDR2 reads FQGNSA. Trimming pared 1 base from V and 15 bases from J, leaving 16 bases between. CDR3 residues: CASSLDPDRSSHF. As DNA, the CDR3 is TGTGCCAGCAGCTTAGATCCGGACAGAAGTTCGCATTTT.

The V and J genes are TRBV18 and TRBJ2-3; 10 positions match TRBD1. The germline V gene has CDR1 KGHSH and CDR2 LQKENI. With V trimmed by 4 bases and J by 3 bases, 4 bases remained unmatched. The CDR3 has 15 residues. CDR3 protein: CASSRDRGGTDTQYF. CDR3 DNA sequence: TGTGCCAGCTCACGGGACAGGGGCGGGACAGATACGCAGTATTTT.

This clone was observed once. J is TRBJ1-1 and V is TRBV7-8; 8 bases align to TRBD1. V was pared by 4 bases and J by 1 base, with 5 bases of the junction left unmatched. Per the germline V gene, CDR1 is SGHVS and CDR2 is FQNEAQ. The CDR3 has 15 residues. The CDR3 DNA is TGTGCCAGCAGCTCCACTGGGACAGGGAACACTGAAGCTTTCTTT. Translating gives CASSSTGTGNTEAFF.

This sequence joins TRBV21-1 and TRBJ1-6; TRBD1, the D gene given by the table, was not confirmed from the DNA. TRBV21-1 is an annotated pseudogene. This CDR3 contains 21 residues. CDR3 sequence (DNA): TGTGCCAGCAGCAAACCCATCAACCGGGACAGGGTGGGCTCCTATAATTCACCCCTCCACTTT. Protein: CASSKPINRDRVGSYNSPLHF.

The rearrangement joins TRBV6-6 to TRBJ2-4; 12 bases map to TRBD2. Germline V gene data show CDR1 as MNHNY and CDR2 as SVGAGI (reference sequence). The CDR3 sequence is 14 residues long. V was pared by 7 bases and J by 6 bases, with 4 bases of the junction left unmatched. The CDR3 is CASTAGLAGNIQYF. Written as DNA, the CDR3 is TGTGCCAGCACCGCGGGACTAGCGGGAAACATTCAGTACTTC.

The chain joins TRBV5-1 to TRBJ1-2, with TRBD1 matching 7 bases. Trimming removed 0 bases from V and 2 bases from J; junction bases left unmatched: 7. CDR3 size: 16 residues. Germline V CDR1 and CDR2: SGHRS, YFSETQ. CDR3 DNA sequence: TGCGCCAGCAGCTTGGGCCGAGACAGGGAAAACTATGGCTACACCTTC. Encoded protein: CASSLGRDRENYGYTF.

CDR3 protein: CASSLAGANSGTPGTQYF. Here the CDR3 DNA reads TGTGCCAGCAGCTTGGCAGGGGCCAATAGCGGGACCCCAGGGACCCAGTACTTC. The V gene is TRBV5-5, the J gene TRBJ2-5, with 8 bases matching TRBD2. Germline V lookup: CDR1 SGHKS, CDR2 YYEKEE (reference sequence). The CDR3 is 18 amino acids. V gave up 0 bases and J gave up 7 bases; unmatched junction bases: 17.

The chain uses TRBV5-6 and TRBJ1-2; 11 nucleotides agree with TRBD1. V shed 4 bases, J shed 3 bases, and the junction held 11 bases outside the gene matches. Per the germline V gene, CDR1 is SGHDT and CDR2 is YYEEEE. The CDR3 contains 17 residues. The chain's CDR3 is CASSPGTGGDVYYGYTF. CDR3 DNA: TGTGCCAGCAGCCCCGGGACAGGGGGGGATGTCTACTATGGCTACACCTTC.

This clone was counted a few times. The J gene is TRBJ2-3, the V gene TRBV7-8; 7 bases match TRBD1. Germline assignment: CDR1 SGHVS and CDR2 FQNEAQ. The V and J ends lost 4 bases and 0 bases, in that order; junction bases with no gene match: 10. The CDR3 is 17 amino acids. CDR3 protein: CASSSHAGTASTDTQYF. DNA of the CDR3: TGTGCCAGCAGCTCTCATGCCGGGACAGCCAGCACAGATACGCAGTATTTT.

The chain uses TRBV20-1 and TRBJ2-3; a possible D gene is TRBD2 (6 bases). This CDR3 is built from 15 residues. Germline V lookup: CDR1 DFQATT, CDR2 SNEGSKA (reference sequence). Trimming took off 3 bases at V and 1 base at J, with 14 bases between the two ends. The CDR3: CSASWRDLGTDTQYF. In DNA form, the CDR3 reads TGCAGTGCTAGTTGGCGGGATCTTGGCACAGATACGCAGTATTTT.

V is TRBV6-1 and J is TRBJ2-2; 7 nucleotides match TRBD2. The CDR3 covers 17 residues. V lost 0 bases and J lost 4; bases outside the gene matches: 8. CDR1 is MNHNS, CDR2 SASEGT, per germline. In nucleotides, the CDR3 is TGTGCCAGCAGTGAAGCCCCCGGCGGGAGTGCCACCGGGGAGCTGTTTTTT. Translated, it gives CASSEAPGGSATGELFF.

A word on this clone: This same CDR3 is encoded by further DNA sequences in the sample. The chain links TRBV5-1 to TRBJ2-2, with TRBD1 identical over 11 bases. The V segment lost 0 bases and the J segment 5 bases; nucleotides outside the gene matches: 3. Per germline, CDR1 SGHRS and CDR2 YFSETQ. This CDR3 is built from 16 residues. The CDR3 is CASSLEGTGGTGELFF. The DNA of the CDR3 is TGCGCCAGCAGCTTGGAGGGGACAGGGGGGACCGGGGAGCTGTTTTTT.

The gene calls are TRBV24-1 and TRBJ1-5, with D unclear. This CDR3 is 12 amino acids long. CDR1 is KGHDR and CDR2 is SFDVKD in the germline V gene. The V end was cut by 3 bases, the J end by 5 bases, with 4 bases between. As DNA, the CDR3 is TGTGCCACCAGTGATAGAGATCAGCCCCAGCATTTT. This encodes CATSDRDQPQHF.

V and J are TRBV3-1 (or the pseudogene TRBV3-2) and TRBJ2-5; possibly TRBD1 for D (5 bases). This CDR3 comprises 12 residues. V lost 9 bases to trimming and J lost 1 base, with 9 bases between them. Looked up from germline, CDR1 is LGHDT and CDR2 is YNNKEL (reference sequence). The CDR3 reads CARGVCQETQYF. The CDR3 coding sequence is TGTGCCAGAGGGGTGTGCCAAGAGACCCAGTACTTC.

Points on this clone: This CDR3 is also generated by other DNA sequences in the sample. The rearrangement uses TRBV13 and TRBJ2-5, with 9 bases identical to TRBD2. Germline CDR1 PRHDT, CDR2 FYEKMQ (reference sequence). There are 14 residues in the CDR3. J gave up 4 bases and V 3 bases, and 3 bases lay outside the gene matches. DNA for the CDR3: TGTGCCAGCAGCTTCAGCGGGGGGCGAGAGACCCAGTACTTC. It yields the protein CASSFSGGRETQYF.

This chain joins TRBV5-1 and TRBJ1-6; 10 bases agree with TRBD1. CDR1 and CDR2 from the germline V gene are SGHRS and YFSETQ. CDR3 length: 15 amino acids. V was pared by 5 bases and J by 9 bases, with 8 bases of the junction left unmatched. The CDR3 DNA sequence: TGCGCCAGCAGTCTTCGGACAGGGGGTAGTTCACCCCTCCACTTT. Its translation is CASSLRTGGSSPLHF.